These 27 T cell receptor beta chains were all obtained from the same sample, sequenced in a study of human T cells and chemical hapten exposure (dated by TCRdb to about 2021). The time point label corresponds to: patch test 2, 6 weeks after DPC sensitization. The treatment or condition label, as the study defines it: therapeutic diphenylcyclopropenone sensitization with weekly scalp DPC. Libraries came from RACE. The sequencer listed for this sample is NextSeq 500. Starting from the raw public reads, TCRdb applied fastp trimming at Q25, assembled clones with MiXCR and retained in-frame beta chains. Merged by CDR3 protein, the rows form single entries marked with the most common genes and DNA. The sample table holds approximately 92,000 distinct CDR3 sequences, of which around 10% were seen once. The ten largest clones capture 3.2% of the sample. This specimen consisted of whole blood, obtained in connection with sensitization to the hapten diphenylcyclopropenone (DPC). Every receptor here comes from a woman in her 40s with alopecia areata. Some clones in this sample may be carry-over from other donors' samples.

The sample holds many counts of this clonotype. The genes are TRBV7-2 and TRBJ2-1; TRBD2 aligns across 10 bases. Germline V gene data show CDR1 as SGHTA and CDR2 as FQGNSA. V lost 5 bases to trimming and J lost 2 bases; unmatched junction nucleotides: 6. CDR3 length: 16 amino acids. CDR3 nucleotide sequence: TGTGCCAGCAGCGTATCTAGCGGGGGACCCTACAATGAGCAGTTCTTC. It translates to CASSVSSGGPYNEQFF.

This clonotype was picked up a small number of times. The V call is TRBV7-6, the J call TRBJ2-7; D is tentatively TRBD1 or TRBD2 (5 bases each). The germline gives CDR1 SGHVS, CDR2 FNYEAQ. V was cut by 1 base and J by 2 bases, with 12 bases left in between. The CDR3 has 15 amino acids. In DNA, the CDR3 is TGTGCCAGCAGCTTAGTAGGAGCGGACACCTACGAGCAGTACTTC. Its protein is CASSLVGADTYEQYF.

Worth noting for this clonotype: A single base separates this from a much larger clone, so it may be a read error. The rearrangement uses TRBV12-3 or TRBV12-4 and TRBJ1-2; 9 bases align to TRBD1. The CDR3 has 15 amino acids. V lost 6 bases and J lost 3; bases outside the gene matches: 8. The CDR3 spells CASREQGQGYYGYTF. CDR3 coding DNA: TGTGCCAGCAGGGAGCAGGGACAGGGTTACTATGGCTACACCTTC.

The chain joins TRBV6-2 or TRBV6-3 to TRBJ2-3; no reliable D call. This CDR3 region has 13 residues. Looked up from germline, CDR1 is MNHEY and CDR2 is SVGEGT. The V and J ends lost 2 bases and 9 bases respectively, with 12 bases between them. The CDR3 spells CASSYPTLGTQYF. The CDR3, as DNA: TGTGCCAGCAGTTACCCAACCCTTGGCACGCAGTATTTT.

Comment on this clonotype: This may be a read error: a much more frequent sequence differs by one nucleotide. CDR3 residues: CASSYKASGANVLTF. CDR3 bases: TGTGCCAGCAGTTACAAGGCGTCGGGGGCCAACGTCCTGACTTTC. The chain recombines TRBV6-6 with TRBJ2-6, with D unclear. V lost 2 bases and J lost 4, with 9 bases in between. CDR3 length equals 15 residues. Germline CDR1 MNHNY, CDR2 SVGAGI (reference sequence).

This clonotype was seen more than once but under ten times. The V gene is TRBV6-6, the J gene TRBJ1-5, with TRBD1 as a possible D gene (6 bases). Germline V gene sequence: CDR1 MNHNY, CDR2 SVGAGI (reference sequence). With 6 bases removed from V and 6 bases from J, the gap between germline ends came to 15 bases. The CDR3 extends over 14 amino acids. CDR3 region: CASRTGSRSQPQHF. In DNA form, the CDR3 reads TGTGCCAGCAGAACAGGGAGTAGAAGTCAGCCCCAGCATTTT.

The CDR3 sequence: CAISDTGNTGELFF. CDR3 DNA: TGTGCCATCAGTGATACAGGGAACACCGGGGAGCTGTTTTTT. The chain joins TRBV10-3 to TRBJ2-2, with a tentative D call TRBD1 (5 bases). Looked up from germline, CDR1 is ENHRY and CDR2 is SYGVKD. The CDR3 sequence is 14 residues long. V gave up 3 bases and J gave up 1 base, with 6 bases separating them.

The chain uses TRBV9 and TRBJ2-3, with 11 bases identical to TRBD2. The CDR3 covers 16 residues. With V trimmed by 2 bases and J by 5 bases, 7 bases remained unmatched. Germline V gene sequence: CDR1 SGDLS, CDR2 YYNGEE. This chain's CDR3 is CASSVQLAGAGDTQYF. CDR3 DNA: TGTGCCAGCAGCGTCCAACTAGCGGGAGCAGGAGATACGCAGTATTTT.

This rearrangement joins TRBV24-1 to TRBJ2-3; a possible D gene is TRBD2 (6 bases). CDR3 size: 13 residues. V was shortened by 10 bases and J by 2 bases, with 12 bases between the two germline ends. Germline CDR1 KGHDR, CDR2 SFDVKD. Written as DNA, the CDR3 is TGTGCCACAGCGGGTGGTCTCACAGATACGCAGTATTTT. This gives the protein CATAGGLTDTQYF.

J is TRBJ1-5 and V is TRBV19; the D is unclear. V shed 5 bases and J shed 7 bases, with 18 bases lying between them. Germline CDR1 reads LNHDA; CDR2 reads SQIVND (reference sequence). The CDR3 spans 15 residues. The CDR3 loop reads CASSPAGPMGQPQHF. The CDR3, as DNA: TGTGCCAGTAGTCCCGCCGGCCCGATGGGGCAGCCCCAGCATTTT.

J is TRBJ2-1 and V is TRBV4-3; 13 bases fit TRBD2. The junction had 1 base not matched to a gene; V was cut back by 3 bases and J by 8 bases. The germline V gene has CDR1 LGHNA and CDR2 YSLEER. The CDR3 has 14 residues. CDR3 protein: CASSQTSGRHEQFF. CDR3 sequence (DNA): TGCGCCAGCAGCCAGACTAGCGGGAGGCATGAGCAGTTCTTC.

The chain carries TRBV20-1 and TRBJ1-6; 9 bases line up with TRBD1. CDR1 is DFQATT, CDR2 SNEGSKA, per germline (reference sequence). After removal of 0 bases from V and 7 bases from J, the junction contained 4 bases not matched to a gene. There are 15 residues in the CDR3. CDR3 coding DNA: TGCAGTGCTAGAGATATGGGACAGGGCAATTCACCCCTCCACTTT. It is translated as CSARDMGQGNSPLHF.

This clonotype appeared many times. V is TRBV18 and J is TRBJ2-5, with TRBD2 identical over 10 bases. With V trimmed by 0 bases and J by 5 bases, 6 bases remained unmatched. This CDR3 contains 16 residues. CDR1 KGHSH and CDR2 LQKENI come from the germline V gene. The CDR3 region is CASSPPLAGGSETQYF. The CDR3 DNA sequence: TGTGCCAGCTCACCACCGTTAGCGGGGGGATCGGAGACCCAGTACTTC.

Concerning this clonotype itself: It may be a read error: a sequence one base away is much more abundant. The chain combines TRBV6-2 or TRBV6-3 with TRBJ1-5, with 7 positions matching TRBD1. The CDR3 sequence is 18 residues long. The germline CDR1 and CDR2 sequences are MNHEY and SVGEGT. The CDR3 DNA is TGTGCCGGCAGTTACCCAACCCAAACGGGACAGCTTTCCCAGCCCCAGCATTTT. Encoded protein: CAGSYPTQTGQLSQPQHF.

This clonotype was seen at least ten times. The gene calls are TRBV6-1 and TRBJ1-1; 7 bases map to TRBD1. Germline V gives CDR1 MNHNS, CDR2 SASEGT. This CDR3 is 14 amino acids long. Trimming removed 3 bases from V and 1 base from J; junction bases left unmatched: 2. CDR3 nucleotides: TGTGCCAGCAGTGACAACAGGGGGAACACTGAAGCTTTCTTT. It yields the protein CASSDNRGNTEAFF.

CDR3 protein: CASSWGPGEAFF. In DNA, the CDR3 is TGTGCCAGCAGTTGGGGGCCCGGGGAAGCTTTCTTT. The rearrangement uses TRBV6-6 and TRBJ1-1, with a possible D match to TRBD1 (6 bases). The V and J ends lost 4 bases and 8 bases respectively, with 11 bases between them. This CDR3 region has 12 residues. Germline V gene data show CDR1 as MNHNY and CDR2 as SVGAGI (reference sequence).

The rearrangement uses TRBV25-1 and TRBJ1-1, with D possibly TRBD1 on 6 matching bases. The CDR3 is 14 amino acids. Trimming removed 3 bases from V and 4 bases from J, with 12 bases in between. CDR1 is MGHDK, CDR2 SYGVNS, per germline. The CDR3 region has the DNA TGTGCCAGCAGTGACAGGGGTAGGAGCACTGAAGCTTTCTTT. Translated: CASSDRGRSTEAFF.

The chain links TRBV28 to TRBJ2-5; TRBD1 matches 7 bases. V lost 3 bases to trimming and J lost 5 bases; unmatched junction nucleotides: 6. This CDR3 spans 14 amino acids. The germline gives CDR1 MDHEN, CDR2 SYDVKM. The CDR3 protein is CASSFDRVRETQYF. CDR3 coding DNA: TGTGCCAGCAGTTTTGACAGGGTTCGTGAGACCCAGTACTTC. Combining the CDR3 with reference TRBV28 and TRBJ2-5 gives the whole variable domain DVKVTQSSRYLVKRTGEKVFLECVQDMDHENMFWYRQDPGLGLRLIYFSYDVKMKEKGDIPEGYSVSREKKERFSLILESASTNQTSMYLCASSFDRVRETQYFGPGTRLLVL.

This CDR3 reads CASSLRETSNTGELFF. CDR3 DNA: TGTGCCAGCAGCCTACGGGAAACCTCGAACACCGGGGAGCTGTTTTTT. The rearrangement links TRBV7-2 to TRBJ2-2; tentatively, D is TRBD2 (5 bases). CDR1 is SGHTA and CDR2 is FQGNSA in the germline V gene. This CDR3 comprises 16 residues. The ends were cut back, 5 bases at V and 0 bases at J, with 13 bases in the middle.

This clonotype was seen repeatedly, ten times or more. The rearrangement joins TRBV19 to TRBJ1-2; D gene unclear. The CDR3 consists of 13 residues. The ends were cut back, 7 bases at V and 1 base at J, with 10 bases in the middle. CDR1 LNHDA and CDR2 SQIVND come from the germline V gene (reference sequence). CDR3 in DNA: TGTGCCAGTAAACACCTCGATAACTATGGCTACACCTTC. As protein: CASKHLDNYGYTF.

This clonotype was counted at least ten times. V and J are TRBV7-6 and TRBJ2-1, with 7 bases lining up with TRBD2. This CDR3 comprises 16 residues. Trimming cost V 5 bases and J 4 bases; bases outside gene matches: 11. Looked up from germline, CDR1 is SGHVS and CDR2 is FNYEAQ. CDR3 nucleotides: TGTGCCAGCAGCCCTGGAGCGGGGCTTGGGTACAATGAGCAGTTCTTC. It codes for CASSPGAGLGYNEQFF.

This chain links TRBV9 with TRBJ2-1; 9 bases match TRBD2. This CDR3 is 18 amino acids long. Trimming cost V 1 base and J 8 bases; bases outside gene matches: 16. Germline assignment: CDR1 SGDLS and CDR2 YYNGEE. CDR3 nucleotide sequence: TGTGCCAGCAGCGTACGTTTTCTAGCGGGGAACTCTGGGGATGAGCAGTTCTTC. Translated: CASSVRFLAGNSGDEQFF.

The CDR3 protein is CASSPSGRGDTIYF. The CDR3 bases are TGTGCCAGCAGCCCAAGCGGTCGCGGGGACACCATATATTTT. The chain carries TRBV12-3 or TRBV12-4 and TRBJ1-3; D uncertain. The CDR3 contains 14 residues. The V end was cut by 6 bases, the J end by 8 bases, with 17 bases between.

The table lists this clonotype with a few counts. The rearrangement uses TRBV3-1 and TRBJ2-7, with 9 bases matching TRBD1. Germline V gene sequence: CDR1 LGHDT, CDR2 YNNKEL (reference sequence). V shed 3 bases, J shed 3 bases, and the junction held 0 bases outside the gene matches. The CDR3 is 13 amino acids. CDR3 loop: CASSQTGGYEQYF. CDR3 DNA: TGTGCCAGCAGCCAGACAGGGGGCTACGAGCAGTACTTC.

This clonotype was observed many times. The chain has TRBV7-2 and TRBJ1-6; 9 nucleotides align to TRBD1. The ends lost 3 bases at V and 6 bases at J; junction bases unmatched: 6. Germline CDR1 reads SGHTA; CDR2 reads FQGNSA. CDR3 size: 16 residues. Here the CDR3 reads CASSFGRGQGNSPLHF. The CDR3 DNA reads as TGTGCCAGCAGCTTTGGGCGGGGACAGGGTAATTCACCCCTCCACTTT.

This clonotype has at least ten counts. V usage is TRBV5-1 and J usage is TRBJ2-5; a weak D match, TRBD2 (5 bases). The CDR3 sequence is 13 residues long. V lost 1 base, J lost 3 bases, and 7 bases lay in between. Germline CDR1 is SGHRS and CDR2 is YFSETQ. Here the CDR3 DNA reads TGCGCCAGCAGCTTGATCGGGAAAGAGACCCAGTACTTC. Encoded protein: CASSLIGKETQYF.

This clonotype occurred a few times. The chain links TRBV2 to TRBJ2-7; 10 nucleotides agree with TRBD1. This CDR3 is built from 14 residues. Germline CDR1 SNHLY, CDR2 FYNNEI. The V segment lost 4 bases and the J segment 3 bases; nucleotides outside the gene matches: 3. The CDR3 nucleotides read TGTGCCAGCAGTGTGGGACAGGGGAGCTACGAGCAGTACTTC. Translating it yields CASSVGQGSYEQYF. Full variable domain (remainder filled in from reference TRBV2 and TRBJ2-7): EPEVTQTPSHQVTQMGQEVILRCVPISNHLYFYWYRQILGQKVEFLVSFYNNEISEKSEIFDDQFSVERPDGSNFTLKIRSTKLEDSAMYFCASSVGQGSYEQYFGPGTRLTVT.